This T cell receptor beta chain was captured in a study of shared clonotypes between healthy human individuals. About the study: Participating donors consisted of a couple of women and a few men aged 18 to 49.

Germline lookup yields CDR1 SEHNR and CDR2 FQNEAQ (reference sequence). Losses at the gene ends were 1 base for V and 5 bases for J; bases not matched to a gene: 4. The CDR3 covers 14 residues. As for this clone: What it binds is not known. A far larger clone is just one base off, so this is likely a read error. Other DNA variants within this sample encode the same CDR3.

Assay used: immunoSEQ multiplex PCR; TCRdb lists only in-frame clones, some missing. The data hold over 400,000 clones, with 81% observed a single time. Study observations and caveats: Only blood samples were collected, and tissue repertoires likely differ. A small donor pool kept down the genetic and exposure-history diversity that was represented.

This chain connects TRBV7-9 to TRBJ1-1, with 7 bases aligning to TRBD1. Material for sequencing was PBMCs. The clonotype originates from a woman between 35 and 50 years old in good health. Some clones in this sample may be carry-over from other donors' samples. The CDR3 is CASSLVRGNTEAFF. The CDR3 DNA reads TGTGCCAGCAGCTTAGTCAGGGGGAATACTGAAGCTTTCTTT.